The clone carrying this T cell receptor beta chain came up a few times. The antigen is not known. The sample belongs to a study of T cells after yellow fever vaccination. The study made its TCR cDNA through 5'RACE template switching. That step introduced a universal primer site along with UMIs. TCRdb re-called the 5' RACE reads through MiXCR, storing one row per CDR3 protein. Seen here are around 330,000 distinct CDR3 sequences, more than 3% observed once, and the top ten hold around 24%. Germline CDR1 and CDR2: SNHLY and FYNNEI. Trimming took 3 bases from V and 4 from J, leaving 9 bases between them. There are 14 residues in the CDR3. Study outcomes and limitations: Only a small proportion of the clonotypes turned up in both the CD4 and the CD8 compartments, likely arising from convergent recombination. Booster samples showed a return of most primary-vaccination clones (around 96% CD4, around 85% CD8). Weaker in magnitude, the secondary response showed a faster peak on day 5 versus 15.

This specimen consisted of PBMCs, obtained on the day of the yellow fever booster vaccination. The chain is built from TRBV2 and TRBJ2-2; unclear D gene. The receptor's source is a man aged 18 to 29 who received the YFV17D yellow fever vaccine. CDR3 in amino acids: CASSDSRATGELFF. CDR3 bases: TGTGCCAGCAGTGATTCTCGCGCCACCGGGGAGCTGTTTTTT.